These T cell receptor beta chains were read from a single sample in a study of response to subunit inactivated influenza vaccine. MiXCR, applied by TCRdb to the RT-PCR reads, yields one record per CDR3 protein. The sample shows about 540,000 distinct CDR3 sequences, approximately 20% of them seen only once. The data were also submitted as part of a second study, on T cells expressing NK-cell markers.

Here the sequenced sample was CD4+ T cells sorted from PBMCs, taken about 12 days after vaccination. The receptor source for this set is a man aged 45-60 years who received an inactivated influenza vaccine. Both conserved end residues are part of each CDR3. Each record gives: D gene, J gene, clone size, V gene, CDR3 protein, CDR3 DNA. A D gene is named only where the DNA matches it firmly. Expanded clones are given a class, and other clones once, few, many or no size at all.

D gene: TRBD1; J gene: TRBJ2-2; clone size: many; V gene: TRBV6-4; CDR3 protein: CASSEGQGNTGELFF; CDR3 DNA: TGTGCCAGCAGCGAGGGACAGGGGAACACCGGGGAGCTGTTTTTT
D gene: TRBD1; J gene: TRBJ2-2; clone size: few; V gene: TRBV29-1; CDR3 protein: CSGLRAGGNTGELFF; CDR3 DNA: TGCAGCGGACTCAGGGCAGGGGGAAACACCGGGGAGCTGTTTTTT
D gene: TRBD2; J gene: TRBJ2-7; clone size: NA; V gene: TRBV4-3; CDR3 protein: CASRGSGGEQYF; CDR3 DNA: TGCGCCAGCAGGGGGTCGGGGGGCGAGCAGTACTTC
D gene: NA; J gene: TRBJ2-3; clone size: few; V gene: TRBV29-1; CDR3 protein: CSVERSGDTQYF; CDR3 DNA: TGCAGCGTTGAGAGGTCGGGGGATACGCAGTATTTT
D gene: TRBD1; J gene: TRBJ1-1; clone size: many; V gene: TRBV5-1; CDR3 protein: CASSWDRNTEAFF; CDR3 DNA: TGCGCCAGCAGCTGGGACAGGAACACTGAAGCTTTCTTT
D gene: NA; J gene: TRBJ1-6; clone size: NA; V gene: TRBV6-1; CDR3 protein: CASSVQVPGYNSPLHF; CDR3 DNA: TGTGCCAGCAGTGTACAGGTCCCGGGATATAATTCACCCCTCCACTTT
D gene: TRBD1; J gene: TRBJ1-2; clone size: few; V gene: TRBV7-2; CDR3 protein: CASSLGPKGGANGYTF; CDR3 DNA: TGTGCCAGCAGCTTAGGCCCGAAAGGGGGCGCGAATGGCTACACCTTC
D gene: TRBD1; J gene: TRBJ1-1; clone size: NA; V gene: TRBV10-3; CDR3 protein: CAIRTGLENTEAFF; CDR3 DNA: TGTGCCATCAGGACAGGGCTAGAGAACACTGAAGCTTTCTTT
D gene: TRBD2; J gene: TRBJ2-3; clone size: many; V gene: TRBV29-1; CDR3 protein: CSVAWASGITDTQYF; CDR3 DNA: TGCAGCGTTGCCTGGGCTAGCGGCATCACAGATACGCAGTATTTT
D gene: NA; J gene: TRBJ2-7; clone size: NA; V gene: TRBV11-2; CDR3 protein: CASSSRVTTSSYEQYF; CDR3 DNA: TGTGCCAGCAGCTCTAGGGTTACCACAAGCTCCTACGAGCAGTACTTC
D gene: TRBD1; J gene: TRBJ2-1; clone size: NA; V gene: TRBV20-1; CDR3 protein: CSATETGGLSYNEQFF; CDR3 DNA: TGCAGTGCAACGGAAACAGGGGGCCTCTCCTACAATGAGCAGTTCTTC
D gene: TRBD2; J gene: TRBJ2-1; clone size: NA; V gene: TRBV7-2; CDR3 protein: CASSVGLAGVGNEQFF; CDR3 DNA: TGTGCCAGCAGCGTGGGACTAGCGGGAGTAGGAAATGAGCAGTTCTTC
D gene: NA; J gene: TRBJ2-2; clone size: NA; V gene: TRBV12-3/TRBV12-4; CDR3 protein: CASSGHRNTGELFF; CDR3 DNA: TGTGCCAGCAGCGGACATCGCAACACCGGGGAGCTGTTTTTT
D gene: NA; J gene: TRBJ2-5; clone size: few; V gene: TRBV5-1; CDR3 protein: CASSLEGQVKYTQYF; CDR3 DNA: TGCGCCAGCAGCTTGGAGGGGCAAGTGAAATATACCCAGTACTTC
D gene: NA; J gene: TRBJ2-7; clone size: few; V gene: TRBV20-1; CDR3 protein: CSASRGTAYEQYF; CDR3 DNA: TGCAGTGCTAGTCGCGGTACGGCCTACGAGCAGTACTTC